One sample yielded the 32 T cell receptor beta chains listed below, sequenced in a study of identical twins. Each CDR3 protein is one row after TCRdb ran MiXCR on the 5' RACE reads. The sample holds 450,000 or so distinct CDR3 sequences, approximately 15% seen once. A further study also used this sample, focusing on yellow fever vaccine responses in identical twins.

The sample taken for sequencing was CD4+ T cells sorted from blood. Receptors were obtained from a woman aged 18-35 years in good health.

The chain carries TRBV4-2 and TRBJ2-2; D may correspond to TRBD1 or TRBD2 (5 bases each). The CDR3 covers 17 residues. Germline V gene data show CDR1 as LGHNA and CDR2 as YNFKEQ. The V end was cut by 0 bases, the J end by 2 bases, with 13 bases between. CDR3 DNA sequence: TGTGCCAGCAGCCAAGATAAGAGGGGCTTAAACACCGGGGAGCTGTTTTTT. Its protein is CASSQDKRGLNTGELFF.

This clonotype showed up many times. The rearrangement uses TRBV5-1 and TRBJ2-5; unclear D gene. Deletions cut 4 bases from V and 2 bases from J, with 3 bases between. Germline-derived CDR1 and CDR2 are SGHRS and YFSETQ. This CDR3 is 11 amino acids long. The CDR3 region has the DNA TGCGCCAGCAGCGGACAAGAGACCCAGTACTTC. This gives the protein CASSGQETQYF.

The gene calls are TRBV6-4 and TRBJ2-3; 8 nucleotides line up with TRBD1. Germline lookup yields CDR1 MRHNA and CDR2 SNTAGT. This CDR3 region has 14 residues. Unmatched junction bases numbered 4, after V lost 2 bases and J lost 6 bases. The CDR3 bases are TGTGCCAGCAGTGACAGTGGGACAGGCGATACGCAGTATTTT. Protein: CASSDSGTGDTQYF.

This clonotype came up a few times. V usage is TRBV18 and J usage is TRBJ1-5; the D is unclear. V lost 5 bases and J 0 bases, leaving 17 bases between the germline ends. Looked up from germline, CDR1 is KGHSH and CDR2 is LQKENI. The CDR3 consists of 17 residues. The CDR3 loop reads CASSSVPSGNSNQPQHF. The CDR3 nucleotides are TGTGCCAGCTCATCAGTACCGTCCGGGAATAGCAATCAGCCCCAGCATTTT.

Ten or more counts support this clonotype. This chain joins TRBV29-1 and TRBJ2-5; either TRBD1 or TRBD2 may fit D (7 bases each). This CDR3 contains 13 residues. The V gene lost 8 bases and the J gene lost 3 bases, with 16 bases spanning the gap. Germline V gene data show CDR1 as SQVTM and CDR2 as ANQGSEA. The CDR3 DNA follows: TGCAGCCTCGAGGGAGGGACAGAAGAGACCCAGTACTTC. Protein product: CSLEGGTEETQYF.

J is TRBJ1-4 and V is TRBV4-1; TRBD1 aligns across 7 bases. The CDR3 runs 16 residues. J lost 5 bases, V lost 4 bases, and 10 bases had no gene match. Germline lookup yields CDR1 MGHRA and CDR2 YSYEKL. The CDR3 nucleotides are TGCGCCAGCAGCCTTGGACCGGACAGGTTAAATGAAAAACTGTTTTTT. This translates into CASSLGPDRLNEKLFF.

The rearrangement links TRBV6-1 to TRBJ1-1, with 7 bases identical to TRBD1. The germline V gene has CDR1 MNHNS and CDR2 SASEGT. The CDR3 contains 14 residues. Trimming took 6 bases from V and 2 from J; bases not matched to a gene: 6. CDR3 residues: CASRLDRQNTEAFF. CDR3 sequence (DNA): TGTGCCAGCAGGTTGGACAGGCAAAACACTGAAGCTTTCTTT.

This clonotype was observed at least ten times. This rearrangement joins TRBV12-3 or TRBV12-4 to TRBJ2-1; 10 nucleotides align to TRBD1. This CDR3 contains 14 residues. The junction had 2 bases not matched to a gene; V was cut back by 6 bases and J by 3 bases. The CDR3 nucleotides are TGTGCCAGCAGCCGGACAGGGGGCTACAATGAGCAGTTCTTC. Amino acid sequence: CASSRTGGYNEQFF.

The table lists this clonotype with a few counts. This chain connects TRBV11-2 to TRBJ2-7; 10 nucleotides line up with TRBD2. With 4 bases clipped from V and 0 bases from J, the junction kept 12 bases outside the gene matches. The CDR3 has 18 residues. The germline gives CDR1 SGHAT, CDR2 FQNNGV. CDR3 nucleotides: TGTGCCAGCAGCTACGGACTAAGCGGGGGGGCGGTCTCCTACGAGCAGTACTTC. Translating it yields CASSYGLSGGAVSYEQYF.

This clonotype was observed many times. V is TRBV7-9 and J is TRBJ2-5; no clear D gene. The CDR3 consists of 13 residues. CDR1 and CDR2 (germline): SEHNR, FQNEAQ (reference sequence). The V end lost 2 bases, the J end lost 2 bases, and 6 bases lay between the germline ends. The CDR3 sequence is CASSLNSQETQYF. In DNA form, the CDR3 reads TGTGCCAGCAGCTTAAACTCTCAAGAGACCCAGTACTTC.

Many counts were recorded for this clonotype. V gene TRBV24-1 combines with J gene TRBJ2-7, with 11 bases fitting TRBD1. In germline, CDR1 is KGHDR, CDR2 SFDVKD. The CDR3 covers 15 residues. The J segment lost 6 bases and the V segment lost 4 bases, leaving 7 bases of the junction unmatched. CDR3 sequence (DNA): TGTGCCACCAGTGAAGCCGGGACAGGGGGAGGCGAGCAGTACTTC. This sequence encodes CATSEAGTGGGEQYF.

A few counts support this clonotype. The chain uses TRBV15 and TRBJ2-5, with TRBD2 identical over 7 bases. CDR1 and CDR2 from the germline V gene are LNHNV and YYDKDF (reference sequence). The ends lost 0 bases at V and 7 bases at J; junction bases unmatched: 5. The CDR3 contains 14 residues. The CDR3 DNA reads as TGTGCCACCAGCAGAGATAGGGAGGGAACGACCCAGTACTTC. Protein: CATSRDREGTTQYF.

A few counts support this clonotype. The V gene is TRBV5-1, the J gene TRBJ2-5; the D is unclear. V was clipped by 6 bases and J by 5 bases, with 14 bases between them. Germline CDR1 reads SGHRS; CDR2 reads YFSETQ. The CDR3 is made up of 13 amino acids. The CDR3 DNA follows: TGCGCCAGCACTGAAGGGAACCGGGAGACCCAGTACTTC. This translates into CASTEGNRETQYF. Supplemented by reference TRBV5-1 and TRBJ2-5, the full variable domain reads KAGVTQTPRYLIKTRGQQVTLSCSPISGHRSVSWYQQTPGQGLQFLFEYFSETQRNKGNFPGRFSGRQFSNSRSEMNVSTLELGDSALYLCASTEGNRETQYFGPGTRLLVL.

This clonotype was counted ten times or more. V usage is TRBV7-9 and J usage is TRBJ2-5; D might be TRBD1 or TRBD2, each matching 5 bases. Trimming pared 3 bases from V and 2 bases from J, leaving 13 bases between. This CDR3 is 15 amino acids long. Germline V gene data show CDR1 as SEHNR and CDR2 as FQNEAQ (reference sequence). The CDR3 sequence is CASSFGTVIQETQYF. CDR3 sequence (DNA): TGTGCCAGCAGCTTTGGGACGGTTATTCAAGAGACCCAGTACTTC.

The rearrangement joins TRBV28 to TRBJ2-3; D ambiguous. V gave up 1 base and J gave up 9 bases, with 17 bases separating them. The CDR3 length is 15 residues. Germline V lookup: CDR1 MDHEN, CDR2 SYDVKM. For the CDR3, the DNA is TGTGCCAGCAGTTTATCAGGCAGCCCAAAGTTGACGCAGTATTTT. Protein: CASSLSGSPKLTQYF.

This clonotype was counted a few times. DNA of the CDR3: TGTGCCAGCAGCTTAAGAGCGGGAGGCCAGGATGAGCAGTTCTTC. Its translation: CASSLRAGGQDEQFF. The chain joins TRBV7-9 to TRBJ2-1; 9 bases line up with TRBD2. Germline V CDR1 and CDR2: SEHNR, FQNEAQ (reference sequence). The CDR3 runs 15 residues. V lost 2 bases, J lost 8 bases, and 7 bases stayed unmatched.

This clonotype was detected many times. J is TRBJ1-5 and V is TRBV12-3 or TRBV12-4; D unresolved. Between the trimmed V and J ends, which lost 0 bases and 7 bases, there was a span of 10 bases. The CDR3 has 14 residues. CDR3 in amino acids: CASSLANNKQPQHF. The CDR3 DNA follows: TGTGCCAGCAGTTTAGCGAACAATAAACAGCCCCAGCATTTT.

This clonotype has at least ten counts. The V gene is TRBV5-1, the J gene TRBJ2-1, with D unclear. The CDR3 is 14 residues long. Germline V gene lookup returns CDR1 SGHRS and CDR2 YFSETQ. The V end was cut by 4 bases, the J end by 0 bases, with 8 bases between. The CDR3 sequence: CASSQYSSYNEQFF. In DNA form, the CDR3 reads TGCGCCAGCAGCCAGTACAGCTCCTACAATGAGCAGTTCTTC.

CDR3 DNA: TGTGCCAGCTTTCCCCAGTTCGGGCACGAGCAGTACTTC. It translates to CASFPQFGHEQYF. J is TRBJ2-7 and V is TRBV5-6; D is unresolved. Trimming shortened V by 7 bases and J by 5 bases, and 16 bases separated the two germline ends. The CDR3 has 13 residues. Germline CDR1 is SGHDT and CDR2 is YYEEEE.

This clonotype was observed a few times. The CDR3 sequence: CASSQEVRGYNTEAFF. CDR3 coding DNA: TGCGCCAGCAGCCAGGAGGTTAGGGGGTATAACACTGAAGCTTTCTTT. J is TRBJ1-1 and V is TRBV4-3; TRBD1 is a possible D gene (6 bases). The CDR3 spans 16 residues. V was cut by 3 bases and J by 2 bases, with 16 bases left in between. Germline values: CDR1 LGHNA, CDR2 YSLEER.

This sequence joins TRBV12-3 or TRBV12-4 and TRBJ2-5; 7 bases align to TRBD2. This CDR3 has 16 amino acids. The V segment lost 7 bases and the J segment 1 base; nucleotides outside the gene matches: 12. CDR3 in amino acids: CASTSVAGVIQETQYF. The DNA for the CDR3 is TGTGCCAGCACCTCGGTGGCGGGGGTCATCCAAGAGACCCAGTACTTC.

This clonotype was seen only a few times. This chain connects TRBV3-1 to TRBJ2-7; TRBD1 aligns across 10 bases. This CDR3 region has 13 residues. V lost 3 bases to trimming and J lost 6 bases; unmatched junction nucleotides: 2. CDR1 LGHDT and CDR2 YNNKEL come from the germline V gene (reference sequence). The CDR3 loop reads CASSHRQGAEQYF. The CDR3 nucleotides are TGTGCCAGCAGCCACAGACAGGGGGCCGAGCAGTACTTC.

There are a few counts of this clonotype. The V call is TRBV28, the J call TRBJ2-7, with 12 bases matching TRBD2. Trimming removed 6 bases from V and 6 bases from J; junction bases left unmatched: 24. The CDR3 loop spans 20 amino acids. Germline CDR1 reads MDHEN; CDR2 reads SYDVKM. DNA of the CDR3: TGTGCCAGCAGCCCTCCGGGACTAGCGGGTACCGGAGGAGGGTTCGGCGAGCAGTACTTC. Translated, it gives CASSPPGLAGTGGGFGEQYF.

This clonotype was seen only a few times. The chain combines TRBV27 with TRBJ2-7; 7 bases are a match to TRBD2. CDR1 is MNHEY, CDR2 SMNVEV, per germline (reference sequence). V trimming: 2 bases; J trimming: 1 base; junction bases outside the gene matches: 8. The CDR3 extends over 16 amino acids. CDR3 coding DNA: TGTGCCAGCAGTTTAGTGCAGGCTAGCGGATCCTACGAGCAGTACTTC. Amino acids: CASSLVQASGSYEQYF.

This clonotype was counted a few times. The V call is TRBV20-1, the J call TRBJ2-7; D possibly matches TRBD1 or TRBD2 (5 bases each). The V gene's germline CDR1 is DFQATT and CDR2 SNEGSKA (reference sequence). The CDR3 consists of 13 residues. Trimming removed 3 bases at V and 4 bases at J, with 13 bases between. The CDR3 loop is CSASKGPGYEQYF. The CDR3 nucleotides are TGCAGTGCTAGTAAGGGACCAGGGTACGAGCAGTACTTC.

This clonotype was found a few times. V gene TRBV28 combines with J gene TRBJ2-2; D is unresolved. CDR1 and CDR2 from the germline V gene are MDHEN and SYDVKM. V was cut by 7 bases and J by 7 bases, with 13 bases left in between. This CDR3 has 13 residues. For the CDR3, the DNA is TGTGCCAGCAACGAAGTTCGGAACGGGGAGCTGTTTTTT. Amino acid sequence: CASNEVRNGELFF.

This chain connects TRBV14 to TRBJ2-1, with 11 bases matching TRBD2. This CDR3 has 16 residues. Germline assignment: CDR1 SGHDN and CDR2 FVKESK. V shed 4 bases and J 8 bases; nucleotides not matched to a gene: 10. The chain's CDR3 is CASSPWVAGGPDEQFF. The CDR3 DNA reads TGTGCCAGCAGCCCTTGGGTAGCGGGAGGGCCCGATGAGCAGTTCTTC.

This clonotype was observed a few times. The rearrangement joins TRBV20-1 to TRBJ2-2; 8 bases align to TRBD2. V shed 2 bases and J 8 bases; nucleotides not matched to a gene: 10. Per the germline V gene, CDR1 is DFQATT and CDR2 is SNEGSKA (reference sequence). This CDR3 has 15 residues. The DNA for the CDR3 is TGCAGTGCTAGATCTGCCGGGGGGGCGAGGGGGGAGCTGTTTTTT. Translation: CSARSAGGARGELFF.

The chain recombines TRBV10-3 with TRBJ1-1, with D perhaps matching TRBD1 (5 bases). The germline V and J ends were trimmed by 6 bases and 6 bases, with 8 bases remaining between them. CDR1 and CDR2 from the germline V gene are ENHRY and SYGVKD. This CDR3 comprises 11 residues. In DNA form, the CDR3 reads TGTGCCATCAGAACAGGTCCTGAAGCTTTCTTT. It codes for CAIRTGPEAFF.

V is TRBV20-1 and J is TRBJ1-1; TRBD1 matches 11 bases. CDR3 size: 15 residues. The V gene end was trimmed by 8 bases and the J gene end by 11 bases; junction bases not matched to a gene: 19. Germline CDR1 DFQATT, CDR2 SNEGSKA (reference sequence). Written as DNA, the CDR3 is TGCAGTAAATATTCCACCTTCGGACAGGGGGCGGTCGCTTTCTTT. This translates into CSKYSTFGQGAVAFF.

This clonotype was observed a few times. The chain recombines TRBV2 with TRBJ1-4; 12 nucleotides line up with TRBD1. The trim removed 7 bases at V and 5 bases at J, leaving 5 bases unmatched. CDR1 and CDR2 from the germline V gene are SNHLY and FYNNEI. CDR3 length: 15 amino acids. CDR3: CASTGQGAQNEKLFF. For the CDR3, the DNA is TGTGCCAGCACGGGACAGGGGGCTCAAAATGAAAAACTGTTTTTT. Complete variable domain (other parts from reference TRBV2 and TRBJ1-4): EPEVTQTPSHQVTQMGQEVILRCVPISNHLYFYWYRQILGQKVEFLVSFYNNEISEKSEIFDDQFSVERPDGSNFTLKIRSTKLEDSAMYFCASTGQGAQNEKLFFGSGTQLSVL.

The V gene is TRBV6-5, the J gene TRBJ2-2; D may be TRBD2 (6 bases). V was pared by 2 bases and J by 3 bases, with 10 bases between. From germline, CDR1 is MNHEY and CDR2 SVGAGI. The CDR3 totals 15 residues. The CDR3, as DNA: TGTGCCAGCAGTTACCAGCGGGCGGACACCGGGGAGCTGTTTTTT. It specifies CASSYQRADTGELFF.